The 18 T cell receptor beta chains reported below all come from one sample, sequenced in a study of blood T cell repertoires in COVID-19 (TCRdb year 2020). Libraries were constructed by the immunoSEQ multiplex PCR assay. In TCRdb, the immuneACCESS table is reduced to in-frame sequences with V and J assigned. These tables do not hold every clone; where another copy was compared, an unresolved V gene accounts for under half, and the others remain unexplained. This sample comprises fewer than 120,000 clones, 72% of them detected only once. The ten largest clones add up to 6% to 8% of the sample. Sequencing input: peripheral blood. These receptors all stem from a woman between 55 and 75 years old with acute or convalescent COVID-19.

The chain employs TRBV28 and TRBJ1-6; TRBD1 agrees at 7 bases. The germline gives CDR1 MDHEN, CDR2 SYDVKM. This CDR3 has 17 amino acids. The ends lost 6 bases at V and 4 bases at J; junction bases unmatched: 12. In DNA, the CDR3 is TGTGCCAGCAGGACCGACAGGGAAGTCCGATATAATTCACCCCTCCACTTT. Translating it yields CASRTDREVRYNSPLHF.

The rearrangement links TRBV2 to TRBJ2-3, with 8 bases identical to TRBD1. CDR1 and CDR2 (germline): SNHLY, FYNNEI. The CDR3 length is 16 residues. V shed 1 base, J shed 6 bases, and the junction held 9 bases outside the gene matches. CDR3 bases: TGTGCCAGCAGTGAAGGGGCAGGGGGCATCTACGATACGCAGTATTTT. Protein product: CASSEGAGGIYDTQYF. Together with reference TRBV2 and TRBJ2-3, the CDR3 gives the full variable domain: EPEVTQTPSHQVTQMGQEVILRCVPISNHLYFYWYRQILGQKVEFLVSFYNNEISEKSEIFDDQFSVERPDGSNFTLKIRSTKLEDSAMYFCASSEGAGGIYDTQYFGPGTRLTVL.

CDR3 in amino acids: CATSDLQQGKQYF. The CDR3 coding sequence is TGTGCCACCAGTGACTTGCAACAGGGAAAGCAGTACTTC. The chain uses TRBV24-1 and TRBJ2-7, with D possibly matching TRBD1 (6 bases). The germline V and J ends were trimmed by 4 bases and 8 bases, with 14 bases remaining between them. Germline lookup yields CDR1 KGHDR and CDR2 SFDVKD. There are 13 residues in the CDR3.

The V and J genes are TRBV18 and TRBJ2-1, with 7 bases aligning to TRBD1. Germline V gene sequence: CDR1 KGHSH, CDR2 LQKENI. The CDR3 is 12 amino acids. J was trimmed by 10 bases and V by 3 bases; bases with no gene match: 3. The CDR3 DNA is TGTGCCAGCTCACCGGACAGGAGGGAGCAGTTCTTC. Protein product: CASSPDRREQFF. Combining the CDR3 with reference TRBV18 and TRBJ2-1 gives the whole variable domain NAGVMQNPRHLVRRRGQEARLRCSPMKGHSHVYWYRQLPEEGLKFMVYLQKENIIDESGMPKERFSAEFPKEGPSILRIQQVVRGDSAAYFCASSPDRREQFFGPGTRLTVL.

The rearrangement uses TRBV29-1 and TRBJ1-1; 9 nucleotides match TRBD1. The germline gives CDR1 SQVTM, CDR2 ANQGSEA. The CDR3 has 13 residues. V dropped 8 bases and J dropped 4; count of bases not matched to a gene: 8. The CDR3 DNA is TGCAGCCTAGGACAGGGGCGCGGCACTGAAGCTTTCTTT. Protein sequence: CSLGQGRGTEAFF.

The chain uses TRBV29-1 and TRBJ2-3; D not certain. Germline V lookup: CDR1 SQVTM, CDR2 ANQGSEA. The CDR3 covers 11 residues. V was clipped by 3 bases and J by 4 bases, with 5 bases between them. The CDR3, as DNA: TGCAGCGTTGACGTCGCAGATACGCAGTATTTT. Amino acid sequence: CSVDVADTQYF.

The CDR3 DNA is TGTGCCAGCAGTCTAGGCAATGAGCAGTTCTTC. The encoded protein is CASSLGNEQFF. The J gene is TRBJ2-1, the V gene TRBV25-1, with no clear D. V dropped 5 bases and J dropped 6 bases, with 5 bases sitting between them. Per germline, CDR1 MGHDK and CDR2 SYGVNS. The CDR3 totals 11 residues.

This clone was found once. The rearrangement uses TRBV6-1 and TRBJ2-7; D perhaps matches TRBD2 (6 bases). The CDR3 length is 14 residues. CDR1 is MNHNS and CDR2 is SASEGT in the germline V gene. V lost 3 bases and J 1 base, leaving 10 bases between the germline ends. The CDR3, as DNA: TGTGCCAGCAGTGAGCGGGACGGTTCCTACGAGCAGTACTTC. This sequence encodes CASSERDGSYEQYF.

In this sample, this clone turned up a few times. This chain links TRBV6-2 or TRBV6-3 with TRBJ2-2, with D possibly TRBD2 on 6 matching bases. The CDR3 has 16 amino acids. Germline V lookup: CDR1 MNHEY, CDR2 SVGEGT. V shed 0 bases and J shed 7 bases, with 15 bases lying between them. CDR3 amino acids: CASSYSNRGTRGELFF. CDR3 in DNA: TGTGCCAGCAGTTACTCGAATCGGGGGACGCGCGGGGAGCTGTTTTTT.

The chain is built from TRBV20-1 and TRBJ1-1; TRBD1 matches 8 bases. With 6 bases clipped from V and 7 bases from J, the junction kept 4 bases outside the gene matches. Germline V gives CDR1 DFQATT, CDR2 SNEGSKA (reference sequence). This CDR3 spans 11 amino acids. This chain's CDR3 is CSADREVEAFF. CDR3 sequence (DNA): TGCAGTGCGGACAGGGAAGTTGAAGCTTTCTTT.

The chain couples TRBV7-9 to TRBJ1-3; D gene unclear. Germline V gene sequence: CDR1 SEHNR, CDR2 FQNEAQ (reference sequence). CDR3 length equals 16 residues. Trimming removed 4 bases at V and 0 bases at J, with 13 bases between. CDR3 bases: TGTGCCAGCAGCTCCCAACGGTCGAGCTCTGGAAACACCATATATTTT. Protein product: CASSSQRSSSGNTIYF.

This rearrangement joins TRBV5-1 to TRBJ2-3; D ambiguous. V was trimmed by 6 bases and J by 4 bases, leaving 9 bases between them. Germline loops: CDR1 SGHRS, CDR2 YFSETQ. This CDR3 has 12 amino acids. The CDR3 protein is CASKLESDTQYF. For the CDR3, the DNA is TGCGCCAGCAAGTTAGAATCAGATACGCAGTATTTT.

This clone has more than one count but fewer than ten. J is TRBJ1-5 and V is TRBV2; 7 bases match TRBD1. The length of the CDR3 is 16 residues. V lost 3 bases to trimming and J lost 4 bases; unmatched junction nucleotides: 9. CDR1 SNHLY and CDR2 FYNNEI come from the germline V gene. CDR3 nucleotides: TGTGCCAGCAGTGACCCCCCGGGACAGCGTAATCAGCCCCAGCATTTT. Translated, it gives CASSDPPGQRNQPQHF. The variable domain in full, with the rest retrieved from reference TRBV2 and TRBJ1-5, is EPEVTQTPSHQVTQMGQEVILRCVPISNHLYFYWYRQILGQKVEFLVSFYNNEISEKSEIFDDQFSVERPDGSNFTLKIRSTKLEDSAMYFCASSDPPGQRNQPQHFGDGTRLSIL.

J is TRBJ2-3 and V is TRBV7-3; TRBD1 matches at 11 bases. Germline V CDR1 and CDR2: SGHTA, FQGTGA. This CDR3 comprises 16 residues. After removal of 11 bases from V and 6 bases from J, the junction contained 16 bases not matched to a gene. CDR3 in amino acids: CASRGNRDRGSDTQYF. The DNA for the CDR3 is TGTGCCTCAAGGGGTAACCGGGACAGGGGGTCGGATACGCAGTATTTT.

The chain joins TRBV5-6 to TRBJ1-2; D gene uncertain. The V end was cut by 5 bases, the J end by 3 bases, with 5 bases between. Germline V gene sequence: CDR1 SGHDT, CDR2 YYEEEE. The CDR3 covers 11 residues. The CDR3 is CASSLYYGYTF. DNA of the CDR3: TGTGCCAGCAGTCTGTACTATGGCTACACCTTC. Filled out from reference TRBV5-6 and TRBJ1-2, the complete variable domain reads DAGVTQSPTHLIKTRGQQVTLRCSPKSGHDTVSWYQQALGQGPQFIFQYYEEEERQRGNFPDRFSGHQFPNYSSELNVNALLLGDSALYLCASSLYYGYTFGSGTRLTVV.

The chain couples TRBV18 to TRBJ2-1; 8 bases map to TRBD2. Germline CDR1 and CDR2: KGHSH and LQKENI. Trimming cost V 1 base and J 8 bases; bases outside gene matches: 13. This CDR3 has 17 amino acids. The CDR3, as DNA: TGTGCCAGCTCACCACTAGGTGCGGGGGGTCGTGTTGATGAGCAGTTCTTC. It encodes CASSPLGAGGRVDEQFF.

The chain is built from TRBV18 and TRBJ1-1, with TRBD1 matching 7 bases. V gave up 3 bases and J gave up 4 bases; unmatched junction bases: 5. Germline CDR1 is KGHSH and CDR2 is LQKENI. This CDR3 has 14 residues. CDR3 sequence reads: CASSPKQGITEAFF. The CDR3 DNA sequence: TGTGCCAGCTCACCCAAACAGGGGATCACTGAAGCTTTCTTT.

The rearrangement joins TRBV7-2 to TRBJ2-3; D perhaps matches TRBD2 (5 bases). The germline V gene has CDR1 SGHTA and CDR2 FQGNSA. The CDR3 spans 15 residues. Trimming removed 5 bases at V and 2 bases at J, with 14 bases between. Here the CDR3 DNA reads TGTGCCAGCAGCGCCGACCCGGGGAACACAGATACGCAGTATTTT. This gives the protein CASSADPGNTDTQYF. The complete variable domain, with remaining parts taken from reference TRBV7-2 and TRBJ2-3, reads GAGVSQSPSNKVTEKGKDVELRCDPISGHTALYWYRQSLGQGLEFLIYFQGNSAPDKSGLPSDRFSAERTGGSVSTLTIQRTQQEDSAVYLCASSADPGNTDTQYFGPGTRLTVL.